The clone carrying this T cell receptor (beta chain) was seen more than once but under ten times. In TCRdb, the 5' RACE reads were re-called with MiXCR into one record per CDR3 protein. The sample contains roughly 160,000 distinct CDR3 sequences, 10% to 15% of which appear only once. This sample is drawn from a study of T-cell memory formation after mild COVID-19. The V gene's germline CDR1 is DFQATT and CDR2 SNEGSKA (reference sequence). This CDR3 is built from 14 residues. V lost 5 bases, J lost 7 bases, and 11 bases stayed unmatched. V gene TRBV20-1 combines with J gene TRBJ2-1, with 7 bases fitting TRBD2. This TCR came from a man younger than 35 who had mild COVID-19 (a few samples of this study predate the infection). Cell type and time point are not known. The sequenced sample consisted of PBMCs or a T cell subset sorted from them (not recorded which). The CDR3 DNA reads TGCAGTGCTCTCGGGGGGTATACAATAAATGAGCAGTTCTTC. It specifies CSALGGYTINEQFF.